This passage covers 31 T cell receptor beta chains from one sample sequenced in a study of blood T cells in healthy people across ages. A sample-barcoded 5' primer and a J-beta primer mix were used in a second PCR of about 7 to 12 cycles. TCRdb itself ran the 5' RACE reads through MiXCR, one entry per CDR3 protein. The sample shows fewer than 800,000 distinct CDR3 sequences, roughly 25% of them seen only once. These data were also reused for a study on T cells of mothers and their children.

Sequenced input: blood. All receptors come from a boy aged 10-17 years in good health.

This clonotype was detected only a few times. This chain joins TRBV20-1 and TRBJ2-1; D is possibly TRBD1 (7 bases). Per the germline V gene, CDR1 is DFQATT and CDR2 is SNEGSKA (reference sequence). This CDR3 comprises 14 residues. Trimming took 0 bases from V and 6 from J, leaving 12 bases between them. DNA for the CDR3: TGCAGTGCTAGAGAGCGGGACAGCTTCAATGAGCAGTTCTTC. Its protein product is CSARERDSFNEQFF.

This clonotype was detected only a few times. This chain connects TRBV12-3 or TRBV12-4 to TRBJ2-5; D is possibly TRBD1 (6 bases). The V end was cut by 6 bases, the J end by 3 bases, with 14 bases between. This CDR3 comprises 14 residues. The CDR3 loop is CASSSTYREETQYF. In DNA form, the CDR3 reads TGTGCCAGCAGCTCAACTTACAGGGAAGAGACCCAGTACTTC.

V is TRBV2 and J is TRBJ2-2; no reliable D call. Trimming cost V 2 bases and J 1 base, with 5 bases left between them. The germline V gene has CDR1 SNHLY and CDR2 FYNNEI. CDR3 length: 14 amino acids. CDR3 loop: CASSEIKNTGELFF. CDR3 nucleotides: TGTGCCAGCAGTGAAATTAAGAACACCGGGGAGCTGTTTTTT.

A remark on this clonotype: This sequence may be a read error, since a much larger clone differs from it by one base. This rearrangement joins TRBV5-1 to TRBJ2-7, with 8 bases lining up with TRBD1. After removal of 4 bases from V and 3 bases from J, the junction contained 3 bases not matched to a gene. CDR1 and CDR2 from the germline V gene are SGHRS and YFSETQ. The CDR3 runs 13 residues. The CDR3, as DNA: TGCGCCAGCAGCATGGGACAGGTCTACGAGCAGTACTTC. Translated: CASSMGQVYEQYF.

The CDR3 nucleotides are TGTGCCAGCAGCTTAGTTGCGGGCGCTGGAAACACCATATATTTT. It is translated as CASSLVAGAGNTIYF. The J gene is TRBJ1-3, the V gene TRBV7-2; D ambiguous. V was trimmed by 1 base and J by 2 bases, leaving 9 bases between them. Germline V lookup: CDR1 SGHTA, CDR2 FQGNSA. CDR3 length: 15 residues.

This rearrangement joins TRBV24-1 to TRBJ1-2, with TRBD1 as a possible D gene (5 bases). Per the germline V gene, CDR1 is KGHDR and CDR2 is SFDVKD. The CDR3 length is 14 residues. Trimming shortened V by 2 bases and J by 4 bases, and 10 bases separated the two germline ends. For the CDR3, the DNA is TGTGCCACCAGTGATTCTCGGGGACCCTATGGCTACACCTTC. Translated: CATSDSRGPYGYTF.

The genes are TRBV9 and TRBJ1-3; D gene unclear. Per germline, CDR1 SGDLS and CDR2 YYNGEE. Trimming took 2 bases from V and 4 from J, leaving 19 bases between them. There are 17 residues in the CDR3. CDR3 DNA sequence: TGTGCCAGCAGCGTCTGGTCGAGCGAGAGCTTAGGAAACACCATATATTTT. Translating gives CASSVWSSESLGNTIYF.

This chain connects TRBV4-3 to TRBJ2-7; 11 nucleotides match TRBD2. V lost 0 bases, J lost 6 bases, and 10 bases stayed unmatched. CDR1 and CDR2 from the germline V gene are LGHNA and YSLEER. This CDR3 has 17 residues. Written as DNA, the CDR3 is TGCGCCAGCAGCCAAGATGAACCGACTAGCGGGGCATCCGAGCAGTACTTC. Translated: CASSQDEPTSGASEQYF.

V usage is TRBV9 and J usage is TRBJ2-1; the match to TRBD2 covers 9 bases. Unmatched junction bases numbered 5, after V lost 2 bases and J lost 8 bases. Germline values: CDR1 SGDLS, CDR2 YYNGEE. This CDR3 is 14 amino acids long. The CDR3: CASSVQGLADEQFF. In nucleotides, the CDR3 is TGTGCCAGCAGCGTGCAGGGACTAGCCGATGAGCAGTTCTTC.

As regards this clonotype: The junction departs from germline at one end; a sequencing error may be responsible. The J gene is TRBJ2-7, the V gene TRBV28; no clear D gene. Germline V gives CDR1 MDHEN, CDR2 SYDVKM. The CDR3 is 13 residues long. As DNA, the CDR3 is TGTGCCGGCAGTGGGCAGATATTCTACGAGCAGTACTTC. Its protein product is CAGSGQIFYEQYF.

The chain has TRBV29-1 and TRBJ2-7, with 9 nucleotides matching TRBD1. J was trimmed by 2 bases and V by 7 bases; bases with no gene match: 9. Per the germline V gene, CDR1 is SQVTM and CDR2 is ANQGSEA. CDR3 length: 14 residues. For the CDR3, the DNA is TGCAGCGCCTTTTCCGGGACAGGGACCTACGAGCAGTACTTC. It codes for CSAFSGTGTYEQYF.

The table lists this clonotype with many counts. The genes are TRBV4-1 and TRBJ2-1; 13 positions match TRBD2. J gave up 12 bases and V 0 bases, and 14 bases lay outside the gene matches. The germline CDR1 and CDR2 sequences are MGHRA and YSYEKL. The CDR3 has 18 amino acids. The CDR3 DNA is TGCGCCAGCAGCCAAGATCTTGTAAGTGGACTAGCGGGAGTGGGGCAGTTCTTC. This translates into CASSQDLVSGLAGVGQFF.

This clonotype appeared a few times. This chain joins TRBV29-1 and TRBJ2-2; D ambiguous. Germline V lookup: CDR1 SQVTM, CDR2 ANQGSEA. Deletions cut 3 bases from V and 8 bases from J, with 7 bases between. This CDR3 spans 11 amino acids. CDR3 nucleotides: TGCAGCGTTGAGGCCTTAGGGGAGCTGTTTTTT. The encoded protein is CSVEALGELFF.

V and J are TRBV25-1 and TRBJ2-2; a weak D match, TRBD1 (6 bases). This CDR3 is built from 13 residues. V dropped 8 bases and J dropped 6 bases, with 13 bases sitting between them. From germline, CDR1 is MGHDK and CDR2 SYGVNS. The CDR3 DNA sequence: TGTGCCAGCCTATCGGACAGTCCCGGGGAGCTGTTTTTT. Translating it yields CASLSDSPGELFF.

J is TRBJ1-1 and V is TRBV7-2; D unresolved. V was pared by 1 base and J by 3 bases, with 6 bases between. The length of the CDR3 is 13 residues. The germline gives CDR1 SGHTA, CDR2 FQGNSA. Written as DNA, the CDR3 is TGTGCCAGCAGCTTAGAGGTGTACACTGAAGCTTTCTTT. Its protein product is CASSLEVYTEAFF.

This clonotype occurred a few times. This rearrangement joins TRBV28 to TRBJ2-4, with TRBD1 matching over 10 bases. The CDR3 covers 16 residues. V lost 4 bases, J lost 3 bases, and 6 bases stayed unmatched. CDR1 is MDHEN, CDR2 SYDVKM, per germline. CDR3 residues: CASSSTGGRGKNIQYF. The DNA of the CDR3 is TGTGCCAGCAGTTCGACAGGGGGCAGGGGCAAAAACATTCAGTACTTC.

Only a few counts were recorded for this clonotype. CDR3 region: CASRPGTGSFRNEQFF. Here the CDR3 DNA reads TGTGCCAGCAGGCCGGGGACAGGGAGTTTTCGGAATGAGCAGTTCTTC. The chain couples TRBV28 to TRBJ2-1, with 9 bases aligning to TRBD1. The V gene end was trimmed by 6 bases and the J gene end by 7 bases; junction bases not matched to a gene: 13. This CDR3 is 16 amino acids long. Germline lookup yields CDR1 MDHEN and CDR2 SYDVKM.

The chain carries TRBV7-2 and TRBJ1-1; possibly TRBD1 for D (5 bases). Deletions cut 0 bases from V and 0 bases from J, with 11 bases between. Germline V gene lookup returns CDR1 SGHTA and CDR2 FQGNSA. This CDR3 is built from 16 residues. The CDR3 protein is CASSLAGASMNTEAFF. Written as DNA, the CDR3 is TGTGCCAGCAGCTTAGCAGGGGCCAGCATGAACACTGAAGCTTTCTTT.

The CDR3 here is CSARDGIAQFF. The CDR3 DNA reads as TGCAGTGCTAGAGACGGTATCGCGCAGTTCTTC. The V and J genes are TRBV20-1 and TRBJ2-1; D gene ambiguous. From germline, CDR1 is DFQATT and CDR2 SNEGSKA (reference sequence). The CDR3 is made up of 11 amino acids. V was shortened by 0 bases and J by 12 bases, with 9 bases between the two germline ends.

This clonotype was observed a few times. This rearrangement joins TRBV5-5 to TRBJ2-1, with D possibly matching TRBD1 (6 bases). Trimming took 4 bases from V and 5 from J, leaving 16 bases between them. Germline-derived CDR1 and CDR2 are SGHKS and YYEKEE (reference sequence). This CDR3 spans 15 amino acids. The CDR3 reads CASSRGDRYDNEQFF. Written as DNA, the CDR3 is TGTGCCAGCAGCCGAGGTGACAGGTACGACAATGAGCAGTTCTTC.

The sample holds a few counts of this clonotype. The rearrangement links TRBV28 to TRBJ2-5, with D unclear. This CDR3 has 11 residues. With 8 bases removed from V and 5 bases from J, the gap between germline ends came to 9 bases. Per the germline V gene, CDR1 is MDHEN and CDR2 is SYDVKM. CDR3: CASSTAETQYF. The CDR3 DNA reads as TGTGCCAGCTCTACAGCGGAGACCCAGTACTTC.

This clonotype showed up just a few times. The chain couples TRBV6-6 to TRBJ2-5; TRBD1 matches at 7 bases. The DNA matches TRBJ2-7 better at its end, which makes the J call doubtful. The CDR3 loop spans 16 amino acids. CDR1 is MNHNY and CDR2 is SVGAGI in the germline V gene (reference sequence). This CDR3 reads CASRGMGQRVSYEQYF. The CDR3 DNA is TGTGCCAGCAGGGGGATGGGACAGAGGGTGTCCTACGAGCAGTACTTC.

The CDR3 sequence: CASSQVWQGEGEKLFF. The CDR3 bases are TGTGCCAGCAGCCAAGTTTGGCAGGGAGAGGGTGAAAAACTGTTTTTT. The chain combines TRBV4-2 with TRBJ1-4, with D possibly matching TRBD1 (5 bases). This CDR3 comprises 16 residues. Trimming left V 1 base short and J 7 bases short, with 16 bases between. The germline CDR1 and CDR2 sequences are LGHNA and YNFKEQ.

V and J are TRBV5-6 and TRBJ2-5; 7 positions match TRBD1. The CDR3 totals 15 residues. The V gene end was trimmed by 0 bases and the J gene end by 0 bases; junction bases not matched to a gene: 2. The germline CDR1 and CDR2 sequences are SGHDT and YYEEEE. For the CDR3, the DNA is TGTGCCAGCAGCTTGGTGGGACAGAACCAAGAGACCCAGTACTTC. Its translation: CASSLVGQNQETQYF.

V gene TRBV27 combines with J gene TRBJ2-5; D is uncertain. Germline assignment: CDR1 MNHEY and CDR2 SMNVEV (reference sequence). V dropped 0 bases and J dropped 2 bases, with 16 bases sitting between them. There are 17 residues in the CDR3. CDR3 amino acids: CASSLSFGTLGQETQYF. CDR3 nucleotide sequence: TGTGCCAGCAGTTTATCGTTCGGCACTTTGGGGCAAGAGACCCAGTACTTC.

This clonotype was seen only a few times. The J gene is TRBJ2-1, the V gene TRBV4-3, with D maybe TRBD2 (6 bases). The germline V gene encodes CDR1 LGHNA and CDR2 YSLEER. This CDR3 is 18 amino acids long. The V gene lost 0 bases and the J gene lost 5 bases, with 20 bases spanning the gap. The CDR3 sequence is CASSQDSVGSAGDNEQFF. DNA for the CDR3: TGCGCCAGCAGCCAAGATTCTGTCGGGAGCGCTGGGGACAATGAGCAGTTCTTC.

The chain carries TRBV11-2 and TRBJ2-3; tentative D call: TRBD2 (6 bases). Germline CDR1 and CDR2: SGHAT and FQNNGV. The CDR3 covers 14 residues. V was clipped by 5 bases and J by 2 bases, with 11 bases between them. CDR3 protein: CASSRDFDTDTQYF. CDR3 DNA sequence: TGTGCCAGCAGCCGGGACTTCGACACAGATACGCAGTATTTT. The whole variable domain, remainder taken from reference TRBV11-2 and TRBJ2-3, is EAGVAQSPRYKIIEKRQSVAFWCNPISGHATLYWYQQILGQGPKLLIQFQNNGVVDDSQLPKDRFSAERLKGVDSTLKIQPAKLEDSAVYLCASSRDFDTDTQYFGPGTRLTVL.

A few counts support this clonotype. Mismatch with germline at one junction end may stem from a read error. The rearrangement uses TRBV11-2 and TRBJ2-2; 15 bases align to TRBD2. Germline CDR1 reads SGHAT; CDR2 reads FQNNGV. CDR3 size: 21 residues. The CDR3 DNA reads TGTGCCGGCAGCTTTAGACCCGACAGGACTAGCGGGGGGGCCGACACCGGGGAGCTGTTTTTT. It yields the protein CAGSFRPDRTSGGADTGELFF.

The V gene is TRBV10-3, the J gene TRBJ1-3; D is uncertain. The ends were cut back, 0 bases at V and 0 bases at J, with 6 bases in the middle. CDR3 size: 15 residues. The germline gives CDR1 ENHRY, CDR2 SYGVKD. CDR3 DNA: TGTGCCATCAGTGAGTCCGGGAACTCTGGAAACACCATATATTTT. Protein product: CAISESGNSGNTIYF.

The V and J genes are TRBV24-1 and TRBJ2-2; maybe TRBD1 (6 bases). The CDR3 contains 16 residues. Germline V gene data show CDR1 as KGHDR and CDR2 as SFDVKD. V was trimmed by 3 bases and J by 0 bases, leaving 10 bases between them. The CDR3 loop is CATSDQGSANTGELFF. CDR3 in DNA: TGTGCCACCAGTGATCAGGGGTCCGCGAACACCGGGGAGCTGTTTTTT.

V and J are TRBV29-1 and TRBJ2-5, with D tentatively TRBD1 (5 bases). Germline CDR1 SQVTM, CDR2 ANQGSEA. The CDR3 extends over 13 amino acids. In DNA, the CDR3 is TGCACCGGAGCAGGGTCGTACCAAGAGACCCAGTACTTC. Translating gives CTGAGSYQETQYF.